This TCR beta chain was sequenced during a study of shared clonotypes between healthy human individuals. Profiling relied on immunoSEQ multiplex PCR, and the TCRdb table lists in-frame clones only, not all of them. The sample carries around 530,000 clones, around 78% recorded once. This clone was observed a single time. The sequenced material came from PBMCs. This receptor was taken from a woman in her forties in good health. Some clones in this sample may be carry-over from other donors' samples.

As DNA, the CDR3 is TGCGCCAGCAGCTCATCGCAGGGGAACACTGAAGCTTTCTTT. Amino acids: CASSSSQGNTEAFF. J is TRBJ1-1 and V is TRBV5-1, with a possible D match to TRBD1 (5 bases). The germline V and J ends were trimmed by 3 bases and 1 base, with 10 bases remaining between them. Germline loops: CDR1 SGHRS, CDR2 YFSETQ. This CDR3 spans 14 amino acids.